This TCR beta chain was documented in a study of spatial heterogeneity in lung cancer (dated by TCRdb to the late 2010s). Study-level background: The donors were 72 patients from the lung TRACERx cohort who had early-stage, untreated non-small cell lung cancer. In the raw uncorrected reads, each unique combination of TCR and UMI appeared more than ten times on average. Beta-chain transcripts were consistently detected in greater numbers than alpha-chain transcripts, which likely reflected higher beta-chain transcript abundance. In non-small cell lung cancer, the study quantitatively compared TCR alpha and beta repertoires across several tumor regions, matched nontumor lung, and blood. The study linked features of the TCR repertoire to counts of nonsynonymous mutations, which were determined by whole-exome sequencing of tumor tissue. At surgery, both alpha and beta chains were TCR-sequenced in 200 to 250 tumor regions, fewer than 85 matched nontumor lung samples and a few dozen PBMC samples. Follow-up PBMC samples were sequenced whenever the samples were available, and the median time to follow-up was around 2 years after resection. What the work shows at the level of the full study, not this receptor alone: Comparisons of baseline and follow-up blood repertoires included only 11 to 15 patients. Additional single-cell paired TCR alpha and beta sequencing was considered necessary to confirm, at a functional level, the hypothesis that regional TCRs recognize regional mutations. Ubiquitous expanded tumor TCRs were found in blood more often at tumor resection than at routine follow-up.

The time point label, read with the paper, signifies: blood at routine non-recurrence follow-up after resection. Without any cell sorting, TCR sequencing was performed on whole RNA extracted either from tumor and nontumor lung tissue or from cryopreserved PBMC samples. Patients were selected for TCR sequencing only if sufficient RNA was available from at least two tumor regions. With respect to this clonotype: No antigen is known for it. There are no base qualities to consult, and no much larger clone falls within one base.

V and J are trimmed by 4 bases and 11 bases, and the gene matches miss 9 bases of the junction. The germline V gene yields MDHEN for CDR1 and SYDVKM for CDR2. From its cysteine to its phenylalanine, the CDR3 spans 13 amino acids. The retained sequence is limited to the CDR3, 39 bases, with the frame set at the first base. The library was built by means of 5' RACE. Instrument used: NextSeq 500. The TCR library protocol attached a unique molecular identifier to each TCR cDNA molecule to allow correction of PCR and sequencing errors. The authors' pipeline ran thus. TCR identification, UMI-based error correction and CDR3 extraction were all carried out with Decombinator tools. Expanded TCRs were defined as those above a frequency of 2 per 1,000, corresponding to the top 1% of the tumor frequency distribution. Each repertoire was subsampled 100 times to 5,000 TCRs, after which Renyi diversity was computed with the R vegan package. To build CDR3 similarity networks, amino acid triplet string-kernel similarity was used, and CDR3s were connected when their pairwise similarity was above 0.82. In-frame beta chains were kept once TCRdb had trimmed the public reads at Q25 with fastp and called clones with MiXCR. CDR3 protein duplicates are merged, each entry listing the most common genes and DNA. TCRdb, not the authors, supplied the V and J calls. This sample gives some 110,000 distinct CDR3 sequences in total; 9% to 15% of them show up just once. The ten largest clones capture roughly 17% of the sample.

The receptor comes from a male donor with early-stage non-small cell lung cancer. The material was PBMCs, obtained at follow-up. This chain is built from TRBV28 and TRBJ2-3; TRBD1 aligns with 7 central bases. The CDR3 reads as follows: CASSSVLDRRQYF. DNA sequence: TGTGCCAGCAGTTCCGTCCTGGACAGGCGGCAGTATTTT.